Below, one T cell receptor (beta chain) is given with its context. CDR1 is SGHNT and CDR2 is YYREEE in the germline V gene (reference sequence). This CDR3 has 17 residues. The V gene end was trimmed by 4 bases and the J gene end by 0 bases; junction bases not matched to a gene: 8. The data were taken from a study of T cell changes during pregnancy in multiple sclerosis. Generated by immunoSEQ multiplex PCR, the TCRdb table keeps only in-frame clones and is missing some. The sample has tens of thousands of clones, 85% to 95% seen once; the top ten hold approximately 0.61%. The chain recombines TRBV5-4 with TRBJ2-4, with 9 positions matching TRBD1. The receptor comes from a female donor with multiple sclerosis, enrolled in a pregnancy study. The specimen comprised CD4+ T cells from peripheral blood mononuclear cells, sampled in the third trimester of pregnancy. Written as DNA, the CDR3 is TGTGCCAGCAGCCAGGGACAGGGACCTGTAGCCAAAAACATTCAGTACTTC. It specifies CASSQGQGPVAKNIQYF.